This entry lists 7 T cell receptor beta chains sequenced from one sample in a study of blood T cells in healthy people across ages. Primed by a sample-barcoded 5' primer and a J-beta primer mix, a second PCR proceeded for roughly 6 to 12 cycles. TCRdb re-called the 5' RACE reads with MiXCR, one entry per CDR3 protein. The data show over 950,000 distinct CDR3 sequences, around two fifths seen once. The sequenced sample was blood. The source of these receptors is a man aged 18 to 30 in good health.

The chain couples TRBV6-2 or TRBV6-3 to TRBJ2-1, with a weak D call TRBD2 (6 bases). The CDR3 extends over 15 amino acids. Germline V gives CDR1 MNHEY, CDR2 SVGEGT. V was cut by 5 bases and J by 4 bases, with 15 bases left in between. The DNA for the CDR3 is TGTGCCAGCAGTAGCCGGCGGGGAAGGTACAATGAGCAGTTCTTC. Amino acid sequence: CASSSRRGRYNEQFF.

Only a few counts were recorded for this clonotype. This chain connects TRBV2 to TRBJ1-1; unclear D gene. The length of the CDR3 is 12 residues. V lost 11 bases to trimming and J lost 1 base, with 11 bases between them. Per germline, CDR1 SNHLY and CDR2 FYNNEI. The DNA of the CDR3 is TGTGCCCAAAATGGGCAGAACACTGAAGCTTTCTTT. Protein sequence: CAQNGQNTEAFF.

The rearrangement uses TRBV20-1 and TRBJ1-2; the D gene is possibly TRBD1 (6 bases). V lost 1 base to trimming and J lost 4 bases, with 13 bases between them. The CDR3 spans 14 residues. CDR1 is DFQATT, CDR2 SNEGSKA, per germline (reference sequence). This chain's CDR3 is CSARGDTMGYGYTF. As DNA, the CDR3 is TGCAGTGCTAGAGGGGACACGATGGGCTATGGCTACACCTTC.

This clonotype has a handful of counts. The rearrangement links TRBV4-2 to TRBJ1-1; no definite D call. V lost 4 bases to trimming and J lost 3 bases, with 18 bases between them. This CDR3 contains 16 residues. Germline CDR1 LGHNA, CDR2 YNFKEQ. The CDR3 nucleotides are TGTGCCAGCAGCCCCCTGGTTAGGGAGGAGGACACTGAAGCTTTCTTT. Its translation: CASSPLVREEDTEAFF.

There are a few counts of this clonotype. The V and J genes are TRBV7-2 and TRBJ1-2; maybe TRBD1 (5 bases). CDR3 length: 13 amino acids. In germline, CDR1 is SGHTA, CDR2 FQGNSA. The V end lost 6 bases, the J end lost 6 bases, and 14 bases lay between the germline ends. The CDR3 bases are TGTGCCAGCAGTTCAGGGAAACTGGATGGCTACACCTTC. It is translated as CASSSGKLDGYTF. Complete variable domain (other parts from reference TRBV7-2 and TRBJ1-2): GAGVSQSPSNKVTEKGKDVELRCDPISGHTALYWYRQSLGQGLEFLIYFQGNSAPDKSGLPSDRFSAERTGGSVSTLTIQRTQQEDSAVYLCASSSGKLDGYTFGSGTRLTVV.

The J gene is TRBJ2-5, the V gene TRBV9, with 9 nucleotides matching TRBD2. J lost 11 bases, V lost 4 bases, and 18 bases had no gene match. CDR1 and CDR2 (germline): SGDLS, YYNGEE. The CDR3 runs to 16 residues. The CDR3 spells CASSLRLADSYNEQYF. CDR3 nucleotides: TGTGCCAGCAGCTTAAGACTAGCGGACTCCTACAATGAGCAGTACTTC.

The rearrangement links TRBV14 to TRBJ2-5; maybe TRBD1 (6 bases). Trimming took 0 bases from V and 5 from J, leaving 22 bases between them. Germline V gene lookup returns CDR1 SGHDN and CDR2 FVKESK. There are 18 residues in the CDR3. The CDR3 DNA is TGTGCCAGCAGCCAAGACGGGGTTTTTGGACAGATGGCGGAGACCCAGTACTTC. It yields the protein CASSQDGVFGQMAETQYF.